The sample holds a few counts of the clone carrying this T cell receptor (beta chain). Its antigen is as yet unknown. The record originates from a study of Graves' ophthalmopathy and Graves' hyperthyroidism. PBMCs were obtained from 10 ml of fresh peripheral blood. This CDR3 region has 15 residues. Trimming left V 5 bases short and J 1 base short, with 9 bases between. CDR1 ENHRY and CDR2 SYGVKD come from the germline V gene. Scientists amplified the TCR beta CDR3 regions from RNA transcripts. Second-round multiplex PCR came after first-round RT-PCR with HTBI primers. A single record per CDR3 protein comes from TCRdb applying MiXCR to the multiplex PCR reads. The sample lists 500,000 to 800,000 distinct CDR3 sequences, approximately 39% seen once, with 3.3% in the top ten. Points from the study as a whole: Cross-validated, the 13-signature model showed 87.88%/81.08% sensitivity/specificity, and 80%/75% in the test set. Most expanded clonotypes in thyroid above 0.001 frequency also showed up in blood.

This clonotype was obtained from an adult man with Graves' ophthalmopathy. This chain links TRBV10-3 with TRBJ2-6, with D hard to call. The sequenced material came from peripheral blood. CDR3 in DNA: TGTGCCATCAGTTACTCTGGGTCTGGGGCCAACGTCCTGACTTTC. Protein sequence: CAISYSGSGANVLTF.